This TCR beta chain was sequenced in a study of esophageal squamous cell carcinoma under preoperative chemotherapy. Study-wide results and limits: Post-treatment tumor-infiltrating lymphocytes appeared partly derived from peripheral T cells migrating into the tumor. Chemotherapy was followed by significantly higher TCR diversity in peripheral T cells only, not tumor-infiltrating lymphocytes.

By sample fraction, this clonotype is medium-sized. Its antigen is undetermined. V was trimmed by 5 bases and J by 5 bases, leaving 14 bases between them. The CDR3 runs 14 residues. TCRdb reprocessed the PCR reads via MiXCR and lists one record per CDR3 protein. The repertoire holds approximately 16,000 distinct CDR3 sequences, with 40% to 55% as singletons. The time point: before preoperative PTX-NDP chemotherapy. The sample was gathered from a patient given preoperative chemotherapy. The V call is TRBV12-3 or TRBV12-4, the J call TRBJ2-3, with a possible D match to TRBD2 (6 bases). The TCR was taken from a human donor with esophageal squamous cell carcinoma. The donor label of this sample is uncertain. CDR3 bases: TGTGCCAGCAGTCCCGGAGGCGGGGTAGATACGCAGTATTTT. Translation: CASSPGGGVDTQYF.